The 13 T cell receptor beta chains reported below all come from one sample, sequenced in a study of blood T cell repertoires in COVID-19 (dated by TCRdb to the early 2020s). To prepare the library, the immunoSEQ multiplex PCR assay was applied. This immuneACCESS table, as held by TCRdb, lists in-frame sequences with V and J called but not all clones. Of the missing ones, under half trace to an unresolved V gene in checked studies; the others have no known cause. The sample table contains roughly 350,000 clones; only one count was recorded for roughly 86% of them. 8% to 13% of the sample comes from the top ten. Sample: peripheral blood. The receptors stem from a woman aged 25 to 39 with COVID-19, enrolled during active disease.

CDR3 protein: CASLGQAYEQYF. DNA for the CDR3: TGTGCCAGCCTGGGCCAGGCCTACGAGCAGTACTTC. This rearrangement joins TRBV2 to TRBJ2-7; D not certain. Trimming stripped 8 bases from V and 2 bases from J, with 10 bases between. The CDR3 totals 12 residues. Germline V gives CDR1 SNHLY, CDR2 FYNNEI.

This chain uses TRBV6-6 with TRBJ2-7, with a tentative D call TRBD1 (6 bases). With 4 bases removed from V and 2 bases from J, the gap between germline ends came to 12 bases. The germline CDR1 and CDR2 sequences are MNHNY and SVGAGI (reference sequence). The CDR3 has 14 amino acids. The DNA of the CDR3 is TGTGCCAGCAGTTTAAAGGACAGTGCCTACGAGCAGTACTTC. Its protein is CASSLKDSAYEQYF.

About this clone itself: Other DNA sequences from this sample encode an identical CDR3 as well. The chain combines TRBV9 with TRBJ2-1; D is perhaps TRBD2 (6 bases). With 0 bases removed from V and 3 bases from J, the gap between germline ends came to 10 bases. Per germline, CDR1 SGDLS and CDR2 YYNGEE. This CDR3 comprises 15 residues. CDR3 in amino acids: CASSVGSSGYNEQFF. In DNA, the CDR3 is TGTGCCAGCAGCGTAGGCAGTAGCGGCTACAATGAGCAGTTCTTC.

The CDR3 loop reads CASSEWRPQETQYF. DNA for the CDR3: TGTGCCAGCAGTGAATGGAGGCCTCAAGAGACCCAGTACTTC. The chain carries TRBV6-1 and TRBJ2-5; a weak D match, TRBD2 (5 bases). Germline CDR1 reads MNHNS; CDR2 reads SASEGT. V lost 2 bases and J 2 bases, leaving 9 bases between the germline ends. The CDR3 is 14 residues long.

V usage is TRBV6-5 and J usage is TRBJ1-2, with 7 bases that match TRBD1. Germline values: CDR1 MNHEY, CDR2 SVGAGI. After removal of 0 bases from V and 6 bases from J, the junction contained 10 bases not matched to a gene. The CDR3 spans 16 residues. The CDR3 sequence is CASSYSKGQTGHGYTF. The DNA of the CDR3 is TGTGCCAGCAGTTACTCTAAGGGACAGACGGGGCATGGCTACACCTTC.

The CDR3 sequence is CASSPGSGRTDTQYF. Written as DNA, the CDR3 is TGTGCCAGCAGTCCCGGCAGCGGGAGAACAGATACGCAGTATTTT. The chain joins TRBV7-3 to TRBJ2-3; TRBD2 matches 8 bases. The junction had 8 bases not matched to a gene; V was cut back by 6 bases and J by 3 bases. CDR1 is SGHTA and CDR2 is FQGTGA in the germline V gene. This CDR3 is 15 amino acids long. Filled out from reference TRBV7-3 and TRBJ2-3, the complete variable domain reads GAGVSQTPSNKVTEKGKYVELRCDPISGHTALYWYRQSLGQGPEFLIYFQGTGAADDSGLPNDRFFAVRPEGSVSTLKIQRTERGDSAVYLCASSPGSGRTDTQYFGPGTRLTVL.

The rearrangement uses TRBV4-1 and TRBJ2-1; TRBD2 matches at 9 bases. V lost 4 bases and J lost 8; bases outside the gene matches: 12. CDR1 is MGHRA, CDR2 YSYEKL, per germline. The CDR3 loop spans 16 amino acids. CDR3 sequence reads: CASSPWAGGPSDEQFF. Here the CDR3 DNA reads TGCGCCAGCAGCCCTTGGGCGGGAGGGCCTAGCGATGAGCAGTTCTTC.

This clone was seen once. The chain employs TRBV9 and TRBJ1-6; possibly TRBD1 for D (5 bases). V dropped 0 bases and J dropped 7 bases, with 8 bases sitting between them. There are 14 residues in the CDR3. Germline V CDR1 and CDR2: SGDLS, YYNGEE. The DNA of the CDR3 is TGTGCCAGCAGCGTAGAAGGGGCAAATTCACCCCTCCACTTT. Its protein is CASSVEGANSPLHF.

V gene TRBV3-1 (or the pseudogene TRBV3-2) combines with J gene TRBJ2-7; the match to TRBD2 covers 7 bases. CDR1 and CDR2 from the germline V gene are LGHDT and YNNKEL (reference sequence). V shed 6 bases and J 2 bases; nucleotides not matched to a gene: 10. The CDR3 sequence is 15 residues long. The CDR3 region has the DNA TGTGCCAGCAGTGGCGTGGGCGGGGGTACCTACGAGCAGTACTTC. Translation: CASSGVGGGTYEQYF.

The CDR3 reads CASSRDSGVSYEQYF. CDR3 bases: TGTGCCAGCAGCCGAGACAGCGGGGTCTCCTACGAGCAGTACTTC. The genes are TRBV7-8 and TRBJ2-7; 7 bases agree with TRBD2. J was trimmed by 0 bases and V by 5 bases; bases with no gene match: 7. Germline assignment: CDR1 SGHVS and CDR2 FQNEAQ. This CDR3 spans 15 amino acids. Drawing the rest from reference TRBV7-8 and TRBJ2-7, the complete variable domain is GAGVSQSPRYKVAKRGQDVALRCDPISGHVSLFWYQQALGQGPEFLTYFQNEAQLDKSGLPSDRFFAERPEGSVSTLKIQRTQQEDSAVYLCASSRDSGVSYEQYFGPGTRLTVT.

The chain links TRBV7-9 to TRBJ2-7; 10 bases match TRBD1. The CDR3 consists of 15 residues. The junction had 9 bases not matched to a gene; V was cut back by 4 bases and J by 6 bases. Germline V CDR1 and CDR2: SEHNR, FQNEAQ (reference sequence). The CDR3 sequence: CASSSRRQGAGEQYF. The CDR3, as DNA: TGTGCCAGCAGCTCCCGGAGACAGGGGGCGGGCGAGCAGTACTTC.

V and J are TRBV28 and TRBJ1-2; D gene uncertain. CDR3 size: 12 residues. Trimming took 4 bases from V and 1 from J, leaving 4 bases between them. Germline V gives CDR1 MDHEN, CDR2 SYDVKM. The CDR3 DNA is TGTGCCAGCAGTTATCGTAACTATGGCTACACCTTC. Translating it yields CASSYRNYGYTF.

The V call is TRBV4-3, the J call TRBJ1-6, with a possible D match to TRBD1 (5 bases). V lost 1 base and J 7 bases, leaving 8 bases between the germline ends. The CDR3 is 14 residues long. In germline, CDR1 is LGHNA, CDR2 YSLEER. The CDR3 sequence: CASSQGGVNSPLHF. The CDR3 nucleotides are TGCGCCAGCAGCCAAGGGGGCGTAAATTCACCCCTCCACTTT.